A selection of T cell receptor beta chains follows, all from one sample in a study of CD8 T cells in ankylosing spondylitis. TCRdb itself ran the 5' RACE reads through MiXCR, one entry per CDR3 protein. The profile covers 650,000 to 800,000 distinct CDR3 sequences, with under 20% appearing a single time and under 20% taken by the ten largest. Sequencing used blood, either unsorted or a sorted T cell fraction (not recorded which). These TCRs come from a male donor with ankylosing spondylitis. Each CDR3 is given with its conserved first and last residue. A D gene is named only where the DNA matches it firmly. Rows may omit the clone size; those that give it use once, few, many or a size class.

abundance: NA
v_gene: TRBV29-1
d_gene: NA
j_gene: TRBJ2-1
CDR3aa: CSVEVGTNEQFF
CDR3nt: TGCAGCGTTGAAGTGGGGACAAATGAGCAGTTCTTC

abundance: few
v_gene: TRBV24-1
d_gene: TRBD2
j_gene: TRBJ2-3
CDR3aa: CATSGTSDTDTQYF
CDR3nt: TGTGCCACCAGTGGGACTAGCGACACAGATACGCAGTATTTT

abundance: few
v_gene: TRBV12-3/TRBV12-4
d_gene: NA
j_gene: TRBJ2-5
CDR3aa: CASRGRSSGETQYF
CDR3nt: TGTGCCAGCAGGGGACGGTCCAGCGGGGAGACCCAGTACTTC

abundance: few
v_gene: TRBV5-1
d_gene: NA
j_gene: TRBJ2-7
CDR3aa: CASSLGGGRDYEQYF
CDR3nt: TGCGCCAGCAGCTTGGGCGGAGGTAGGGACTACGAGCAGTACTTC

abundance: NA
v_gene: TRBV12-3/TRBV12-4
d_gene: TRBD2
j_gene: TRBJ2-5
CDR3aa: CASRFTSGETQYF
CDR3nt: TGTGCCAGCAGATTTACTAGCGGAGAGACCCAGTACTTC

abundance: NA
v_gene: TRBV7-6
d_gene: NA
j_gene: TRBJ1-5
CDR3aa: CASSLNPGNQPQHF
CDR3nt: TGTGCCAGCAGCTTAAATCCGGGCAATCAGCCCCAGCATTTT

abundance: NA
v_gene: TRBV20-1
d_gene: TRBD1
j_gene: TRBJ2-5
CDR3aa: CSARQGEETQYF
CDR3nt: TGCAGTGCTAGACAGGGGGAAGAGACCCAGTACTTC

abundance: NA
v_gene: TRBV7-2
d_gene: NA
j_gene: TRBJ1-1
CDR3aa: CASSPNSEGQRAFF
CDR3nt: TGTGCCAGCAGCCCAAATTCTGAAGGACAGAGGGCTTTCTTT

abundance: NA
v_gene: TRBV27
d_gene: NA
j_gene: TRBJ1-1
CDR3aa: CASTPQNHGNTEAFF
CDR3nt: TGTGCCAGCACCCCGCAAAATCACGGGAACACTGAAGCTTTCTTT

abundance: many
v_gene: TRBV18
d_gene: TRBD1
j_gene: TRBJ2-7
CDR3aa: CASSSGGLPYEQYF
CDR3nt: TGTGCCAGCTCATCAGGGGGTCTGCCCTACGAGCAGTACTTC

abundance: NA
v_gene: TRBV5-5
d_gene: NA
j_gene: TRBJ2-1
CDR3aa: CASSRVDSYNEQFF
CDR3nt: TGTGCCAGCAGCCGAGTGGACAGCTACAATGAGCAGTTCTTC

abundance: few
v_gene: TRBV12-3/TRBV12-4
d_gene: NA
j_gene: TRBJ2-3
CDR3aa: CASRVTSLAIDTQYF
CDR3nt: TGTGCCAGCAGAGTGACATCTCTAGCAATAGATACGCAGTATTTT

abundance: few
v_gene: TRBV4-1
d_gene: TRBD2
j_gene: TRBJ2-7
CDR3aa: CASSWTSGGLSSYEQYF
CDR3nt: TGCGCCAGCAGCTGGACTAGCGGGGGGCTGAGCTCCTACGAGCAGTACTTC

abundance: few
v_gene: TRBV5-1
d_gene: TRBD1
j_gene: TRBJ2-2
CDR3aa: CASSRGQVDTGELFF
CDR3nt: TGCGCCAGCAGCCGGGGACAGGTCGACACCGGGGAGCTGTTTTTT

abundance: NA
v_gene: TRBV2
d_gene: NA
j_gene: TRBJ1-5
CDR3aa: CASSGGYGNQPQHF
CDR3nt: TGTGCCAGCAGCGGAGGGTATGGCAATCAGCCCCAGCATTTT

abundance: NA
v_gene: TRBV7-3
d_gene: NA
j_gene: TRBJ2-2
CDR3aa: CASSPKNTGELFF
CDR3nt: TGTGCCAGCAGCCCGAAGAACACCGGGGAGCTGTTTTTT

abundance: NA
v_gene: TRBV5-6
d_gene: TRBD1
j_gene: TRBJ2-7
CDR3aa: CASSLAVGQGYFYEQYF
CDR3nt: TGTGCCAGCAGCTTGGCTGTGGGACAGGGCTATTTCTACGAGCAGTACTTC

abundance: few
v_gene: TRBV3-1
d_gene: NA
j_gene: TRBJ2-1
CDR3aa: CASSQAGERGYNEQFF
CDR3nt: TGTGCCAGCAGCCAAGCGGGAGAGAGAGGCTACAATGAGCAGTTCTTC

abundance: NA
v_gene: TRBV5-5
d_gene: NA
j_gene: TRBJ1-4
CDR3aa: CASSLQVGGESEKLFF
CDR3nt: TGTGCCAGCAGCTTGCAGGTCGGGGGCGAAAGTGAAAAACTGTTTTTT

abundance: NA
v_gene: TRBV20-1
d_gene: TRBD1
j_gene: TRBJ2-1
CDR3aa: CSARFTDRGRGEQFF
CDR3nt: TGCAGTGCTAGATTTACGGACAGGGGGCGAGGTGAGCAGTTCTTC

abundance: NA
v_gene: TRBV28
d_gene: NA
j_gene: TRBJ2-6
CDR3aa: CASSPLSGLPLGSSGANVLTF
CDR3nt: TGTGCCAGCTCCCCACTTTCCGGCTTGCCCCTGGGTTCCTCTGGGGCCAACGTCCTGACTTTC

abundance: few
v_gene: TRBV5-1
d_gene: NA
j_gene: TRBJ2-1
CDR3aa: CASRGRDHNEQFF
CDR3nt: TGCGCCAGCAGGGGACGGGACCACAATGAGCAGTTCTTC

abundance: NA
v_gene: TRBV4-1
d_gene: TRBD1
j_gene: TRBJ2-7
CDR3aa: CASSLQGGGTYEQYF
CDR3nt: TGCGCCAGCAGCCTACAGGGGGGAGGTACCTACGAGCAGTACTTC

abundance: few
v_gene: TRBV5-6
d_gene: TRBD1
j_gene: TRBJ1-6
CDR3aa: CASSSLQGRESPLHF
CDR3nt: TGTGCCAGCAGCAGTCTACAGGGGAGGGAATCACCCCTCCACTTT

abundance: NA
v_gene: TRBV5-1
d_gene: NA
j_gene: TRBJ2-2
CDR3aa: CASSKQRSSNTGELFF
CDR3nt: TGCGCCAGCAGCAAACAGAGATCCTCGAACACCGGGGAGCTGTTTTTT

abundance: NA
v_gene: TRBV25-1
d_gene: TRBD2
j_gene: TRBJ2-3
CDR3aa: CASSEYASGAGGDTQYF
CDR3nt: TGTGCCAGCAGTGAATATGCTAGCGGGGCCGGAGGGGATACGCAGTATTTT

abundance: NA
v_gene: TRBV7-2
d_gene: NA
j_gene: TRBJ2-1
CDR3aa: CASTAHNEQFF
CDR3nt: TGTGCCAGCACCGCACACAATGAGCAGTTCTTC

abundance: few
v_gene: TRBV6-5
d_gene: NA
j_gene: TRBJ2-6
CDR3aa: CASSYSGPSGANVLTF
CDR3nt: TGTGCCAGCAGTTACTCAGGACCCTCTGGGGCCAACGTCCTGACTTTC

abundance: few
v_gene: TRBV20-1
d_gene: NA
j_gene: TRBJ2-7
CDR3aa: CSARVSPTYEQYF
CDR3nt: TGCAGTGCTAGAGTGTCCCCCACCTACGAGCAGTACTTC

abundance: NA
v_gene: TRBV12-3/TRBV12-4
d_gene: TRBD2
j_gene: TRBJ2-1
CDR3aa: CASRTWTSGKYNEQFF
CDR3nt: TGTGCCAGCAGAACCTGGACTAGCGGAAAGTACAATGAGCAGTTCTTC

abundance: NA
v_gene: TRBV7-8
d_gene: NA
j_gene: TRBJ2-7
CDR3aa: CASSLPDWSYEQYF
CDR3nt: TGTGCCAGCAGCTTACCTGATTGGAGCTACGAGCAGTACTTC

abundance: NA
v_gene: TRBV4-1
d_gene: NA
j_gene: TRBJ2-1
CDR3aa: CASSQVKPGSYNEQFF
CDR3nt: TGCGCCAGCAGCCAAGTAAAGCCAGGCTCCTACAATGAGCAGTTCTTC

abundance: few
v_gene: TRBV5-6
d_gene: TRBD1
j_gene: TRBJ2-2
CDR3aa: CASRGQGARTVTGELFF
CDR3nt: TGTGCCAGCAGGGGACAGGGGGCGCGGACGGTCACCGGGGAGCTGTTTTTT

abundance: NA
v_gene: TRBV7-6
d_gene: NA
j_gene: TRBJ2-3
CDR3aa: CASSPYIGTADTQYF
CDR3nt: TGTGCCAGCAGCCCATACATCGGGACGGCAGATACGCAGTATTTT

abundance: many
v_gene: TRBV12-3/TRBV12-4
d_gene: NA
j_gene: TRBJ1-5
CDR3aa: CASSLGGGRNQPQHF
CDR3nt: TGTGCCAGCAGTTTGGGGGGGGGGCGCAATCAGCCCCAGCATTTT

abundance: NA
v_gene: TRBV6-1
d_gene: TRBD1
j_gene: TRBJ1-5
CDR3aa: CASSEATGTPGHF
CDR3nt: TGTGCCAGCAGTGAAGCGACAGGGACCCCCGGGCATTTT

abundance: many
v_gene: TRBV12-3/TRBV12-4
d_gene: NA
j_gene: TRBJ1-6
CDR3aa: CASRPMNSPLHF
CDR3nt: TGTGCCAGCAGACCGATGAATTCACCCCTCCACTTT